Below, 25 T cell receptor beta chains from the same sample are listed, as sequenced in a study of T cells in Graves' hyperthyroidism and ophthalmopathy. It was RNA transcripts that yielded the amplified TCR beta CDR3 regions. The HTBI primer set served for first-round RT-PCR of the TCR CDR3. MiXCR, run by TCRdb on the multiplex PCR reads, gives a single entry per CDR3 protein. The sample lists roughly 290,000 distinct CDR3 sequences; 10% to 15% were seen once. The sequenced material came from blood. All receptors come from a woman aged 25 to 39 with Graves' hyperthyroidism that later progressed to Graves' ophthalmopathy.

Ten or more counts support this clonotype. The V and J genes are TRBV20-1 and TRBJ2-1; 9 bases agree with TRBD2. Germline values: CDR1 DFQATT, CDR2 SNEGSKA (reference sequence). The CDR3 is made up of 14 amino acids. With V trimmed by 4 bases and J by 2 bases, 3 bases remained unmatched. In DNA form, the CDR3 reads TGCAGTGCTACTAGCGGGATGGCCTACAATGAGCAGTTCTTC. It translates to CSATSGMAYNEQFF.

This clonotype appeared a few times. V usage is TRBV24-1 and J usage is TRBJ2-7; 11 bases map to TRBD1. Germline trimming cut 4 bases from V and 5 bases from J; bases unmatched to any gene: 9. This CDR3 is built from 16 residues. The germline V gene has CDR1 KGHDR and CDR2 SFDVKD. The CDR3 spells CATSDSTGTGGNEQYF. The CDR3 nucleotides read TGTGCCACCAGTGACTCGACCGGGACAGGGGGAAACGAGCAGTACTTC.

This clonotype has a count of ten or more. The V gene is TRBV12-3 or TRBV12-4, the J gene TRBJ1-3; 7 bases line up with TRBD1. The CDR3 loop spans 14 amino acids. The ends lost 6 bases at V and 0 bases at J; junction bases unmatched: 2. CDR3 amino acids: CASRDRFSGNTIYF. The CDR3, as DNA: TGTGCCAGCAGGGACAGGTTCTCTGGAAACACCATATATTTT.

This clonotype was picked up many times. CDR3 sequence: CAWSEAGGEGGQFF. The CDR3, as DNA: TGTGCCTGGAGCGAAGCGGGAGGGGAAGGGGGGCAGTTCTTC. The chain combines TRBV30 with TRBJ2-1; 10 bases are a match to TRBD2. The germline CDR1 and CDR2 sequences are GTSNPN and SVGIG (reference sequence). The CDR3 is 14 residues long. Losses at the gene ends were 3 bases for V and 12 bases for J; bases not matched to a gene: 11.

There are many counts of this clonotype. The chain has TRBV28 and TRBJ2-5; 14 positions agree with TRBD2. Germline assignment: CDR1 MDHEN and CDR2 SYDVKM. The CDR3 has 19 amino acids. V gave up 5 bases and J gave up 4 bases; unmatched junction bases: 15. In DNA form, the CDR3 reads TGTGCCAGCAGTAGACATCCGGGACTAGCGGGAGTAGGGAGAGAGACCCAGTACTTC. Amino acids: CASSRHPGLAGVGRETQYF.

This clonotype was counted only a few times. V usage is TRBV5-6 and J usage is TRBJ1-4; D not resolved. CDR1 and CDR2 (germline): SGHDT, YYEEEE. Deletions cut 3 bases from V and 7 bases from J, with 16 bases between. The CDR3 contains 15 residues. Here the CDR3 DNA reads TGTGCCAGCAGCTCCCCCACCAGGACGGGTGAAAAACTGTTTTTT. Residues: CASSSPTRTGEKLFF.

This clonotype was recorded many times. The chain carries TRBV11-3 and TRBJ2-1, with D unclear. The CDR3 loop spans 13 amino acids. The V gene's germline CDR1 is SGHNT and CDR2 YENEEA. Trimming cost V 5 bases and J 8 bases, with 13 bases left between them. CDR3 sequence reads: CASSDLTSDEQFF. The DNA of the CDR3 is TGTGCCAGCAGCGATCTGACCTCGGATGAGCAGTTCTTC. Filled out from reference TRBV11-3 and TRBJ2-1, the complete variable domain reads EAGVVQSPRYKIIEKKQPVAFWCNPISGHNTLYWYLQNLGQGPELLIRYENEEAVDDSQLPKDRFSAERLKGVDSTLKIQPAELGDSAVYLCASSDLTSDEQFFGPGTRLTVL.

This clonotype was recorded at least ten times. The rearrangement uses TRBV7-2 and TRBJ2-3; D perhaps matches TRBD2 (5 bases). Trimming stripped 1 base from V and 0 bases from J, with 17 bases between. Germline V CDR1 and CDR2: SGHTA, FQGNSA. The length of the CDR3 is 18 residues. The CDR3 sequence is CASSLGTSGMTSTDTQYF. The CDR3 nucleotides are TGTGCCAGCAGCTTAGGAACCTCCGGGATGACTAGCACAGATACGCAGTATTTT. The entire variable domain, with the rest obtained from reference TRBV7-2 and TRBJ2-3, is as follows: GAGVSQSPSNKVTEKGKDVELRCDPISGHTALYWYRQSLGQGLEFLIYFQGNSAPDKSGLPSDRFSAERTGGSVSTLTIQRTQQEDSAVYLCASSLGTSGMTSTDTQYFGPGTRLTVL.

This clonotype was seen only a few times. The chain carries TRBV7-8 and TRBJ2-1, with 10 bases fitting TRBD2. Looked up from germline, CDR1 is SGHVS and CDR2 is FQNEAQ. The CDR3 consists of 16 residues. The V gene end was trimmed by 2 bases and the J gene end by 7 bases; junction bases not matched to a gene: 8. The CDR3 reads CASSLYSASGSNEQFF. CDR3 bases: TGTGCCAGCAGCTTATATTCGGCTAGCGGGAGTAATGAGCAGTTCTTC.

The chain is built from TRBV19 and TRBJ1-5; D uncertain. Per germline, CDR1 LNHDA and CDR2 SQIVND (reference sequence). Deletions cut 7 bases from V and 0 bases from J, with 13 bases between. The CDR3 has 15 residues. CDR3 protein: CASKTTAYSNQPQHF. As DNA, the CDR3 is TGTGCCAGTAAAACGACGGCATATAGCAATCAGCCCCAGCATTTT.

This clonotype has a count of ten or more. The V call is TRBV11-3, the J call TRBJ2-1, with 12 bases lining up with TRBD2. This CDR3 has 14 residues. The germline V gene encodes CDR1 SGHNT and CDR2 YENEEA. V was clipped by 6 bases and J by 8 bases; unmatched bases: 5. The CDR3 loop reads CASSLAGGPDEQFF. CDR3 nucleotides: TGTGCCAGCAGTCTAGCGGGAGGGCCAGATGAGCAGTTCTTC.

This clonotype showed up just a few times. The J gene is TRBJ2-7, the V gene TRBV20-1, with TRBD2 matching 8 bases. Germline CDR1 DFQATT, CDR2 SNEGSKA (reference sequence). The V gene end was trimmed by 3 bases and the J gene end by 6 bases; junction bases not matched to a gene: 16. This CDR3 is built from 16 residues. The CDR3 protein is CSASSASGASGFEQYF. CDR3 nucleotides: TGCAGTGCTAGTAGTGCCAGCGGGGCTAGCGGGTTCGAGCAGTACTTC.

This clonotype was picked up many times. The chain couples TRBV6-5 to TRBJ2-7; 14 bases agree with TRBD2. In germline, CDR1 is MNHEY, CDR2 SVGAGI. The CDR3 loop spans 18 amino acids. V was clipped by 2 bases and J by 2 bases; unmatched bases: 8. CDR3 residues: CASSYGGPGLAGAYEQYF. CDR3 bases: TGTGCCAGCAGTTACGGGGGACCGGGACTAGCGGGAGCCTACGAGCAGTACTTC.

This clonotype showed up many times. This sequence joins TRBV27 and TRBJ2-7, with 7 positions matching TRBD1. CDR3 length: 14 residues. The V segment lost 6 bases and the J segment 0 bases; nucleotides outside the gene matches: 5. Looked up from germline, CDR1 is MNHEY and CDR2 is SMNVEV (reference sequence). The CDR3 nucleotides are TGTGCCAGCAGCTTGGGGGACAGCTCCTACGAGCAGTACTTC. This sequence encodes CASSLGDSSYEQYF.

The CDR3: CASTPREGKQGTQYF. The DNA for the CDR3 is TGTGCCAGTACTCCGCGGGAGGGAAAGCAGGGGACCCAGTACTTC. This chain connects TRBV19 to TRBJ2-5; TRBD2 matches 9 bases. The V and J ends lost 7 bases and 7 bases, in that order; junction bases with no gene match: 13. The CDR3 has 15 amino acids. Germline-derived CDR1 and CDR2 are LNHDA and SQIVND (reference sequence).

This clonotype was seen at least ten times. The chain employs TRBV4-3 and TRBJ2-7, with 11 bases matching TRBD2. This CDR3 is 15 amino acids long. Unmatched junction bases numbered 5, after V lost 4 bases and J lost 3 bases. Germline values: CDR1 LGHNA, CDR2 YSLEER. The CDR3 DNA is TGCGCCAGCAGCCCTCAAGGACTAGCGGGCTACGAGCAGTACTTC. Its protein product is CASSPQGLAGYEQYF.

This clonotype was picked up a small number of times. V is TRBV7-2 and J is TRBJ2-7; TRBD2 agrees at 7 bases. V gave up 5 bases and J gave up 0 bases; unmatched junction bases: 1. Germline lookup yields CDR1 SGHTA and CDR2 FQGNSA. This CDR3 has 13 amino acids. The CDR3 loop reads CASSRDYSYEQYF. CDR3 DNA sequence: TGTGCCAGCAGCCGGGACTACTCCTACGAGCAGTACTTC.

In its sample, this clonotype was seen a few times. The chain links TRBV4-2 to TRBJ2-1, with D unresolved. The V gene's germline CDR1 is LGHNA and CDR2 YNFKEQ. Trimming left V 2 bases short and J 8 bases short, with 13 bases between. The CDR3 spans 14 residues. CDR3 sequence: CASSQSDLDYEQFF. For the CDR3, the DNA is TGTGCCAGCAGCCAATCTGACTTAGATTATGAGCAGTTCTTC.

This clonotype was counted many times. The chain links TRBV7-9 to TRBJ2-3; D not resolved. The CDR3 sequence is 14 residues long. Germline CDR1 is SEHNR and CDR2 is FQNEAQ (reference sequence). V was pared by 5 bases and J by 7 bases, with 16 bases between. The CDR3 sequence is CASSDGPTEHTQYF. In DNA form, the CDR3 reads TGTGCCAGCAGCGACGGCCCAACTGAGCATACGCAGTATTTT.

This clonotype has a count of ten or more. CDR3 in amino acids: CASSYLELGTYEQYF. The CDR3 nucleotides read TGTGCCAGCAGTTACTTGGAGCTCGGGACCTACGAGCAGTACTTC. V usage is TRBV6-8 and J usage is TRBJ2-7, with D perhaps TRBD2 (5 bases). V was trimmed by 1 base and J by 2 bases, leaving 12 bases between them. The CDR3 sequence is 15 residues long. Germline-derived CDR1 and CDR2 are MNHGY and SAAAGT.

This clonotype occurred many times. The CDR3 is CASSVRGEGDTQYF. Written as DNA, the CDR3 is TGTGCCAGCAGTGTTCGGGGAGAGGGAGATACGCAGTATTTT. The V gene is TRBV2, the J gene TRBJ2-3, with D possibly TRBD2 on 5 matching bases. The CDR3 contains 14 residues. The V and J ends lost 4 bases and 5 bases respectively, with 13 bases between them. Germline CDR1 reads SNHLY; CDR2 reads FYNNEI.

This chain connects TRBV20-1 to TRBJ2-5, with 8 bases identical to TRBD2. CDR3 length: 15 residues. From germline, CDR1 is DFQATT and CDR2 SNEGSKA (reference sequence). The J segment lost 1 base and the V segment lost 1 base, leaving 5 bases of the junction unmatched. CDR3: CSARVLAGAQETQYF. The CDR3, as DNA: TGCAGTGCTAGAGTCCTAGCGGGTGCCCAAGAGACCCAGTACTTC.

This clonotype has a handful of counts. V usage is TRBV5-1 and J usage is TRBJ2-1; 10 bases line up with TRBD2. The V gene's germline CDR1 is SGHRS and CDR2 YFSETQ. Germline trimming cut 9 bases from V and 10 bases from J; bases unmatched to any gene: 10. The length of the CDR3 is 13 residues. For the CDR3, the DNA is TGCGCCACCCGTTTAGCGGGGGGAGGCGAGCAGTTCTTC. Translating gives CATRLAGGGEQFF.

This clonotype was observed at least ten times. Sequence at one end of the junction differs from germline and may be a read error. This chain connects TRBV5-1 to TRBJ1-1; D gene ambiguous. Germline V gives CDR1 SGHRS, CDR2 YFSETQ. The length of the CDR3 is 13 residues. In DNA, the CDR3 is TGTGCCAGCAGCCCAGTAGGGAACACTGAAGCTTTCTTT. Protein product: CASSPVGNTEAFF.

This clonotype turned up a few times. This CDR3 reads CASSQEEGPMDTQYF. In nucleotides, the CDR3 is TGTGCCAGCAGCCAAGAAGAGGGACCAATGGATACGCAGTATTTT. The genes are TRBV4-2 and TRBJ2-3; D is possibly TRBD1 or TRBD2 (5 bases each). The germline V gene encodes CDR1 LGHNA and CDR2 YNFKEQ. This CDR3 is built from 15 residues. Deletions cut 0 bases from V and 6 bases from J, with 13 bases between.